This T cell receptor beta chain originates from a study of T cell changes during pregnancy in multiple sclerosis. In the case of this clone: The same CDR3 is also encoded by other DNA sequences in this sample.

Repertoires were generated with immunoSEQ multiplex PCR, while TCRdb's copy carries only in-frame clones and drops some. The table has over 65,000 clones, around 94% seen once. This TCR was recovered from a female donor with multiple sclerosis, enrolled in a pregnancy study. The sequencing here drew on peripheral blood, taken in the third trimester of pregnancy.

CDR3 loop: CASSQDRGSNQPQHF. The CDR3 bases are TGTGCCAGCAGCCAAGATAGGGGTAGCAATCAGCCCCAGCATTTT. J is TRBJ1-5 and V is TRBV4-2, with D possibly matching TRBD1 (5 bases). The CDR3 length is 15 residues. The V and J ends lost 0 bases and 0 bases respectively, with 6 bases between them. Germline V CDR1 and CDR2: LGHNA, YNFKEQ.